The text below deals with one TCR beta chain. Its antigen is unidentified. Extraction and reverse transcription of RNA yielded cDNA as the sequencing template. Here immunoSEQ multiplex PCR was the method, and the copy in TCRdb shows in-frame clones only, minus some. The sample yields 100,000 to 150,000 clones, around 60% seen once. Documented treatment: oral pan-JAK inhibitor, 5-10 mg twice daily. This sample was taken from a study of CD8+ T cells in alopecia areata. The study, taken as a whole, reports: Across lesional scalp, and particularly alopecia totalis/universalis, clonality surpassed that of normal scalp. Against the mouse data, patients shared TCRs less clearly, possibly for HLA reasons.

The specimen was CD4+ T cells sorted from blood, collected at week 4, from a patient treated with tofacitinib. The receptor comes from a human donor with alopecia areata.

The CDR3 DNA sequence: TGCGCCAGCAGCTTGGACGGGTGGGGCGAAGGAACTGAAGCTTTCTTT. Its protein product is CASSLDGWGEGTEAFF. This chain connects TRBV5-1 to TRBJ1-1; a possible D gene is TRBD1 (5 bases). This CDR3 region has 16 residues. V gave up 0 bases and J gave up 5 bases, with 17 bases separating them. Germline-derived CDR1 and CDR2 are SGHRS and YFSETQ.